This entry is about one T cell receptor (beta chain). Its recognized antigen is unknown. No much larger clonotype is one base removed from it; base qualities were not supplied. Relative to germline, V is missing 6 bases and J is missing 6 bases, with 7 bases of the junction outside any gene match. The CDR3, from cysteine to phenylalanine, totals 15 residues. The entry retains the CDR3 DNA only, 45 bases that are in frame from base 1. Sequences SNHLY (CDR1) and FYNNEI (CDR2) are obtained from the germline V gene. The sample originates from a study of shared clonotypes between healthy human individuals (dated by TCRdb to the early 2020s). Context from the whole study: The cohort included three men and two women between 18 and 49 years of age. For each donor, CD4 naive and CD4 memory were each given three plates, CD8 naive was given two plates, and CD8 memory was given one plate. Between about 0.85 and 10 billion PBMCs per donor were obtained by leukapheresis. Blood TCR repertoires of a handful of healthy adults were deeply sequenced to estimate repertoire size and the extent of clonotype sharing between individuals. To increase sequencing depth and limit assay-specific biases, different laboratories used diverse techniques to prepare libraries and sequence TCR repertoires. The study at large found these results: Incomplete sequencing was indicated by rarefaction of sorted-subset datasets, despite the large sequencing depth. Clonotypes shared by all four sorted-subset donors showed higher generation probabilities than non-shared clonotypes. When a handful of donors were compared, the shared fraction of clonotypes was about 5% for naive CD4, 3.5% for naive CD8, 2.3% for memory CD4, and roughly 0.43% for memory CD8. Estimated clonotype richness was generally larger for naive than for memory subsets. Pairwise subsampling indicated that sequencing depth was expected to affect the degree of clonotype sharing among donors. The small number of donors limited the genetic and exposure-history diversity represented. Sampling was restricted to blood, and TCR repertoires in tissue are likely to differ from TCR repertoires in blood.

TCR CDR3 regions were amplified from genomic DNA by multiplex PCR using the deep immunoSEQ assay. Extracted genomic DNA from each cell subset was distributed evenly across all wells of several immunoSEQ 96-well plates, and each plate was treated as a replicate. Each replicate PCR for sorted subsets received around 210 ng genomic DNA, equal to 28,000 or so T cell genomes. The purified libraries were quantified using a Qubit 3.0 fluorometer, sized with a Bioanalyzer 2100, and then quantified again using the KAPA Library Quantification kit. Each immunoSEQ 96-well plate was sequenced on its own single-read 150-cycle Illumina NextSeq 550 flow cell. From the authors' description of their analysis: Because only junctional sequences without quality scores were contained in the immunoSEQ output, filtering matching that applied to full-length reads could not be performed. To assign V/J genes and CDR3, sequences were annotated against IMGT germline references using PyIR, a Python wrapper for IgBLAST v1.9. Reads with weak V/J assignments (E-value above 1e-6), missing CDR3, stop codons, out-of-frame junctions, or ambiguous translated residues were removed. V3J clonotypes were defined as sequences sharing the same inferred V gene, J gene, and CDR3 amino acid sequence. Percentage overlap between repertoires was computed as shared unique clonotypes divided by the size of the smaller repertoire. Richness of each repertoire was evaluated using RTK rarefaction, the Chao1 estimator, and Recon v2.1 estimates of unobserved clonotypes. OLGA was used to compute generation probabilities for all TCRbeta clonotypes that the gDNA method yielded from four donors. As stored in TCRdb, this immuneACCESS dataset retains in-frame rearrangements with V and J assigned. A fraction of the clones does not appear; measured against another copy, unresolved V genes explain less than half of the discrepancy, and the remainder lacks a known reason. V and J calls and clone size are copied from that table; D and trimming were computed from the DNA. Counted in this sample were approximately 2.3 million clones; about 92% of them appeared once. 0.39% of the sample comes from the top ten.

The donors were healthy, HIV-negative adults who had no recently reported acute infections or vaccinations. Every donor was a Caucasian adult living in Nashville, Tennessee, USA. CD4+ T cells were enriched through magnetic negative selection, after which naive cells were positively selected on CD45RA and the remaining negative fraction served as the memory subset. After blood collection by leukapheresis, PBMCs were isolated using Ficoll-Histopaque density gradient centrifugation and then cryopreserved in the vapor phase of liquid nitrogen. Analytical flow cytometry was used to check the purity and quantity of every magnetically sorted T cell population. From each sorted fraction, genomic DNA was isolated and quantified by UV absorbance on a Nanodrop 2000c.

The chain is encoded by TRBV2 joined to TRBJ2-7; 14 bases in the junction line up with TRBD2. Sequenced material: naive CD4+ T cells from PBMCs. Reading the label with the study, this specimen's cell subset or site is: CD45RA+ positively selected. The TCR sequence derives from a man in his late teens or twenties in good health. Some clones in this sample may be carry-over from other donors' samples. The CDR3 amino acid sequence is: CASRTSGRVGGEQYF. In nucleotides, the sequence is TGTGCCAGCAGGACTAGCGGGAGGGTTGGCGGCGAGCAGTACTTC.